Listed below are T cell receptor beta chains from one sample, sequenced in a study of blood T cell repertoires in COVID-19. Sequenced by immunoSEQ multiplex PCR; TCRdb stores in-frame clones only, minus some. The profile shows more than 85,000 clones, 70% to 85% of them singletons. Sequencing was performed on peripheral blood. These receptors all stem from a man between 70 and 80 years old with acute or convalescent COVID-19. Both conserved end residues are part of each CDR3. Not every row has a clone size; where given, it reads once, few, many or a size class.

v_gene,j_gene,abundance,CDR3aa
TRBV25-1,TRBJ1-2,.,CASSDPQGLHYGYTF
TRBV7-2,TRBJ2-5,.,CASSFHRVPETQYF
TRBV24-1,TRBJ1-2,few,CATSDRQGNYGYTF
TRBV3-1/TRBV3-2,TRBJ1-5,.,CASSPGTDNQPQHF
TRBV20-1,TRBJ1-1,few,CSASRPGAMNTEAFF
TRBV4-1,TRBJ1-2,.,CASSQSGGGYTF
TRBV24-1,TRBJ2-1,.,CATSDFGRGLAAYNEQFF
TRBV6-5,TRBJ1-6,.,CASSYDRGNSPLHF
TRBV12-3/TRBV12-4,TRBJ1-1,once,CASSQGQGRGAFF
TRBV4-2,TRBJ2-5,.,CASSQVLAGGPETQYF
TRBV7-9,TRBJ2-3,once,CASSLGEGSTDTQYF
TRBV19,TRBJ1-2,.,CASSIQAGAFSTF
TRBV7-8,TRBJ2-2,once,CASSLLELRGGELFF
TRBV28,TRBJ1-6,.,CASNWRNSPLHF
TRBV29-1,TRBJ1-1,.,CSVLTNMNTEAFF
TRBV7-9,TRBJ1-3,.,CASSYLDDSTSGNTIYF
TRBV29-1,TRBJ1-2,.,CSVEDMAGVNYGYTF